This TCR beta chain was sequenced in a study of T cell repertoires in cytomegalovirus infection. Study context: In public TCR beta signatures, there were indications of both CMV infection and matching HLA type.

General study results and limits: The study identified carriers of CMV plus the relevant HLA from cumulative public TCR beta family frequency. The response measured ex vivo was dominated by TCR beta clonotypes (HLA-C-restricted and CMV-specific).

In TCRdb, the reads were re-called with MiXCR into one record per CDR3 protein. The sample carries around 120,000 distinct CDR3 sequences, under 30% recorded once. Comments on this clonotype: Antigen: not known. Relative to the germline gene, one junction end is altered; a read error may explain this.

The CDR3 extends over 14 amino acids. In germline, CDR1 is LNHDA, CDR2 SQIVND (reference sequence). This TCR came from a human donor in good health (CMV status not recorded). Some clones in this sample may be carry-over from other donors' samples. V usage is TRBV19 and J usage is TRBJ1-2; D remains ambiguous. The specimen sequenced was PBMCs, sequenced either directly or after in vitro stimulation (not recorded which). CDR3 nucleotides: TGTGCCAGTAGTTTTGCGGGATTTAACCATGGCTACACCTTC. Protein: CASSFAGFNHGYTF.